The 16 T cell receptor beta chains below all came from one sample that was sequenced in a study of blood T cell repertoires in COVID-19. Sequenced by immunoSEQ multiplex PCR; TCRdb stores in-frame clones only, minus some. In the table there are approximately 15,000 clones, about 90% of which are singletons. Sequencing used peripheral blood. The receptors derive from a man in his fifties or sixties with active COVID-19.

This chain connects TRBV7-9 to TRBJ2-1, with 7 bases aligning to TRBD2. Germline trimming cut 5 bases from V and 3 bases from J; bases unmatched to any gene: 10. CDR1 is SEHNR, CDR2 FQNEAQ, per germline (reference sequence). This CDR3 has 16 amino acids. The CDR3, as DNA: TGTGCCAGCAGCCCGACGGGGGGTTCCCGCTACAATGAGCAGTTCTTC. Protein product: CASSPTGGSRYNEQFF. The whole variable domain, filled in from reference TRBV7-9 and TRBJ2-1, reads DTGVSQNPRHKITKRGQNVTFRCDPISEHNRLYWYRQTLGQGPEFLTYFQNEAQLEKSRLLSDRFSAERPKGSFSTLEIQRTEQGDSAMYLCASSPTGGSRYNEQFFGPGTRLTVL.

The chain recombines TRBV6-1 with TRBJ1-5; TRBD1 might be the D (6 bases). Germline V gene data show CDR1 as MNHNS and CDR2 as SASEGT. V lost 6 bases and J 0 bases, leaving 18 bases between the germline ends. This CDR3 is 17 amino acids long. CDR3 DNA: TGTGCCAGCAGCGAAAGACGACAGGTCCATAGCAATCAGCCCCAGCATTTT. Protein sequence: CASSERRQVHSNQPQHF.

The chain joins TRBV5-1 to TRBJ2-2; a possible D gene is TRBD2 (5 bases). This CDR3 comprises 16 residues. V lost 4 bases to trimming and J lost 4 bases, with 17 bases between them. The V gene's germline CDR1 is SGHRS and CDR2 YFSETQ. Here the CDR3 DNA reads TGCGCCAGCAGCCCCGGCTACGGGGTTTCCACCGGGGAGCTGTTTTTT. Translation gives CASSPGYGVSTGELFF.

The chain joins TRBV5-1 to TRBJ2-5, with 8 bases that match TRBD1. The CDR3 sequence is 14 residues long. The V gene's germline CDR1 is SGHRS and CDR2 YFSETQ. V lost 7 bases and J lost 3; bases outside the gene matches: 8. The CDR3 reads CASGTPGQEETQYF. The CDR3 DNA reads TGCGCCAGCGGAACTCCGGGACAGGAAGAGACCCAGTACTTC.

This clone was observed once. The rearrangement joins TRBV6-6 to TRBJ1-1; TRBD1 agrees at 7 bases. Per the germline V gene, CDR1 is MNHNY and CDR2 is SVGAGI (reference sequence). J lost 9 bases, V lost 6 bases, and 10 bases had no gene match. CDR3 length equals 13 residues. The CDR3 region is CASRPGTALQAFF. The CDR3 DNA reads as TGTGCCAGCAGACCGGGGACAGCCCTTCAAGCTTTCTTT.

The genes are TRBV2 and TRBJ1-1, with TRBD1 identical over 9 bases. CDR3 length: 14 residues. The germline CDR1 and CDR2 sequences are SNHLY and FYNNEI. After removal of 4 bases from V and 5 bases from J, the junction contained 5 bases not matched to a gene. The CDR3 DNA follows: TGTGCCAGCAGTGGAAGGACAGGGGATACTGAAGCTTTCTTT. Its translation: CASSGRTGDTEAFF.

The V gene is TRBV7-9, the J gene TRBJ1-5; 7 bases map to TRBD1. The germline gives CDR1 SEHNR, CDR2 FQNEAQ (reference sequence). Trimming cost V 5 bases and J 7 bases; bases outside gene matches: 8. CDR3 length equals 14 residues. CDR3 sequence reads: CASSPMTGMQPQHF. CDR3 in DNA: TGTGCCAGCAGCCCGATGACAGGGATGCAGCCCCAGCATTTT.

The chain has TRBV3-1 (or the pseudogene TRBV3-2) and TRBJ2-1; D is undetermined. This CDR3 spans 14 amino acids. Germline V gives CDR1 LGHDT, CDR2 YNNKEL (reference sequence). Trimming took off 4 bases at V and 1 base at J, with 8 bases between the two ends. The CDR3 loop is CASSPLESYNEQFF. CDR3 DNA: TGTGCCAGCAGCCCCCTAGAGTCCTACAATGAGCAGTTCTTC.

The chain links TRBV5-6 to TRBJ2-3; tentative D call: TRBD2 (5 bases). This CDR3 has 17 residues. Germline V lookup: CDR1 SGHDT, CDR2 YYEEEE. V lost 3 bases to trimming and J lost 5 bases, with 22 bases between them. The chain's CDR3 is CASSSGLQAKKGDTQYF. Written as DNA, the CDR3 is TGTGCCAGCAGCTCAGGACTTCAGGCCAAGAAGGGAGATACGCAGTATTTT.

The genes are TRBV27 and TRBJ2-3, with D possibly TRBD1 on 6 matching bases. This CDR3 has 18 residues. Germline V CDR1 and CDR2: MNHEY, SMNVEV (reference sequence). The V and J ends lost 4 bases and 0 bases respectively, with 20 bases between them. The CDR3 loop reads CASSSSVFRDTSTDTQYF. The DNA for the CDR3 is TGTGCCAGCAGTTCCTCCGTTTTCCGGGACACAAGCACAGATACGCAGTATTTT.

The CDR3 DNA reads as TGTGCCAGCACCAAACTCCGGGCAGGGTCCTACAATGAGCAGTTCTTC. Translation: CASTKLRAGSYNEQFF. The gene calls are TRBV7-8 and TRBJ2-1, with D tentatively TRBD1 (5 bases). There are 16 residues in the CDR3. Trimming removed 7 bases from V and 1 base from J, with 17 bases in between. CDR1 is SGHVS and CDR2 is FQNEAQ in the germline V gene.

The rearrangement links TRBV4-1 to TRBJ2-2; 8 bases line up with TRBD1. This CDR3 comprises 16 residues. V shed 4 bases, J shed 5 bases, and the junction held 9 bases outside the gene matches. CDR1 and CDR2 (germline): MGHRA, YSYEKL. CDR3 coding DNA: TGCGCCAGCAGCCCTCGGACAGGGCTAGAGACCGGGGAGCTGTTTTTT. This gives the protein CASSPRTGLETGELFF.

This clone was seen a handful of times. This chain connects TRBV10-2 to TRBJ1-3; the D is unclear. The CDR3 sequence is 16 residues long. Germline-derived CDR1 and CDR2 are WSHSY and SAAADI. The V end lost 3 bases, the J end lost 1 base, and 13 bases lay between the germline ends. CDR3 loop: CASSEGLSGSGNTIYF. CDR3 DNA sequence: TGCGCCAGCAGTGAAGGTCTTTCGGGGTCTGGAAACACCATATATTTT.

The gene calls are TRBV19 and TRBJ1-5; TRBD1 agrees at 7 bases. Germline CDR1 reads LNHDA; CDR2 reads SQIVND (reference sequence). V dropped 11 bases and J dropped 1; count of bases not matched to a gene: 17. CDR3 size: 17 residues. The CDR3 sequence is CASSTPGQRTSNQPQHF. The CDR3, as DNA: TGTGCCTCATCTACACCGGGACAGCGGACGAGCAATCAGCCCCAGCATTTT. Drawing the rest from reference TRBV19 and TRBJ1-5, the complete variable domain is DGGITQSPKYLFRKEGQNVTLSCEQNLNHDAMYWYRQDPGQGLRLIYYSQIVNDFQKGDIAEGYSVSREKKESFPLTVTSAQKNPTAFYLCASSTPGQRTSNQPQHFGDGTRLSIL.

The chain links TRBV5-4 to TRBJ1-1, with D possibly being TRBD1 (6 bases). CDR1 SGHNT and CDR2 YYREEE come from the germline V gene (reference sequence). V was pared by 4 bases and J by 5 bases, with 18 bases between. The CDR3 is made up of 15 amino acids. In DNA, the CDR3 is TGTGCCAGCAGCGGCGGGGGCAGGGGAGGGACTGAAGCTTTCTTT. It codes for CASSGGGRGGTEAFF.

The V call is TRBV7-2, the J call TRBJ2-1; TRBD2 might be the D (6 bases). This CDR3 comprises 15 residues. V was cut by 5 bases and J by 1 base, with 12 bases left in between. Germline assignment: CDR1 SGHTA and CDR2 FQGNSA. The DNA of the CDR3 is TGTGCCAGCAGCGCGGGACGGGGATCCTACAATGAGCAGTTCTTC. Protein sequence: CASSAGRGSYNEQFF.